These T cell receptor beta chains were read from a single sample in a study of Ad26.COV2.S vaccination and SARS-CoV-2 variants. TCRdb's table, derived via immunoSEQ multiplex PCR, lists solely in-frame clones and lacks some. The table has under 550,000 clones, around 89% seen once. The sample was peripheral blood, taken in a trial of Ad26.COV2.S vaccine versus placebo. The source of these receptors is a person between 18 and 59 years old who received the Ad26.COV2.S COVID-19 vaccine or a placebo. CDR3s leave out the opening cysteine and the closing phenylalanine or tryptophan. A D gene is named only where the DNA matches it firmly.

TRBV4-3	TRBJ2-1	TRBD1	ASSQDRGTGGYNEQF
TRBV28	TRBJ2-1	.	ASSLRGSRSSYNEQF
TRBV28	TRBJ1-2	.	ASDSTNYGYT
TRBV19	TRBJ1-1	TRBD1	ASSIVRTGDPNTEAF
TRBV7-9	TRBJ1-2	.	ASSAGGVASGYT
TRBV19	TRBJ2-7	.	ASSTTGSPNYEQY
TRBV6-5	TRBJ2-7	.	ASSYAGGAYEQY
TRBV7-9	TRBJ2-1	.	ASSLVVGGAYNEQF
TRBV19	TRBJ1-1	.	ASTPGRVVEAF
TRBV4-1	TRBJ2-2	.	ASSQDWGRELF
TRBV30	TRBJ2-7	.	AWSAAPYEQY
TRBV30	TRBJ1-1	.	AWSVSQNTEAF
TRBV6-2/TRBV6-3	TRBJ1-5	.	ASSLSTDLGPQH
TRBV5-1	TRBJ2-5	TRBD1	ASSPWTGDETQY
TRBV30	TRBJ1-3	TRBD1	AWSRGQGTGNTIY
TRBV5-4	TRBJ1-6	.	ASSFDNSPLH
TRBV5-1	TRBJ2-5	TRBD2	ASSSSTSGGQETQY
TRBV4-1	TRBJ1-6	.	ASSQDRGLSSPLH
TRBV6-4	TRBJ1-3	.	ASTQGVVNTIY
TRBV27	TRBJ1-5	.	ASSSEGSNQPQH
TRBV29-1	TRBJ2-7	.	SVAIGSYEQY
TRBV7-6	TRBJ2-5	.	ASSPGPLLY
TRBV2	TRBJ1-5	.	ASSEASSNQPQH
TRBV27	TRBJ1-6	.	ASSGWYSPLH
TRBV30	TRBJ2-1	TRBD2	AWSRGVSEQF
TRBV4-1	TRBJ1-5	.	ASSQEGRSQPQH
TRBV4-1	TRBJ1-3	.	ASSQGQGGSSGNTIY
TRBV19	TRBJ2-7	.	ASSIAAGATYEQY
TRBV9	TRBJ2-7	.	ASSVEGGPYEQY
TRBV18	TRBJ2-1	TRBD2	ASSLGVAGSWGQF
TRBV4-1	TRBJ2-3	TRBD2	ASSFTGTSGGARGTDTQY
TRBV19	TRBJ2-7	.	ASSMTQLGYEQY
TRBV6-2/TRBV6-3	TRBJ2-1	TRBD2	ASSYSRLADEQF
TRBV7-8	TRBJ1-6	.	ASSSGDYSPLH
TRBV11-2	TRBJ2-7	.	ASSFGLGGGHEQY
TRBV18	TRBJ2-7	TRBD2	ASSPSLAGDYEQY
TRBV5-4	TRBJ2-7	.	ASSLSPGSYEQY
TRBV7-6	TRBJ1-3	.	ASSLRETYGNTIY
TRBV4-3	TRBJ2-2	TRBD2	ASSHGTSSFSGELF
TRBV5-1	TRBJ2-2	TRBD2	ASSSLAANTGELF
TRBV9	TRBJ2-2	TRBD2	ASSVSGGALGELF
TRBV5-4	TRBJ1-3	.	ASSLSFGQITTGNTIY